The clone carrying this T cell receptor beta chain has a count of ten or more. These data are taken from a study of low-dose radiotherapy and immunotherapy resistance in tumors. Background on the study: Cohort 1 patients were irradiated with 0.5 Gy fractions every 2 weeks to 6.5 Gy total. Treatment of Cohort 2 consisted of 1 Gy per fraction every two weeks, amounting to 13 Gy over 26 weeks. Daily intake of oral aspirin 300 mg by patients lasted four cycles and began on cycle 1 day 1.

Primers targeting TRAV and TRBV primed first-strand cDNA, covering alpha and beta chains. The authors amplified TCRs for about 18 PCR cycles with a constant-region primer and a V-primer adapter. TCRdb reprocessed the reads via MiXCR and lists one record per CDR3 protein. Among tens of thousands of distinct CDR3 sequences listed, 20% to 25% were seen once. The CDR3 length is 17 residues. Germline trimming cut 1 base from V and 0 bases from J; bases unmatched to any gene: 5. Germline V gene sequence: CDR1 LGHDT, CDR2 YNNKEL (reference sequence). Time point here: after trial treatment. Treatment defined: LDRT plus nivolumab, ipilimumab, low-dose cyclophosphamide and aspirin (RACIN trial).

This specimen consisted of PBMCs, obtained after low-dose radiotherapy plus immunotherapy. The chain uses TRBV3-1 and TRBJ2-4, with TRBD2 matching over 8 bases. The TCR originated in a female donor with ovarian cancer. The CDR3 region has the DNA TGTGCCAGCAGCCAAGTAAGGCTAGCGGGAGCCAAAAACATTCAGTACTTC. It translates to CASSQVRLAGAKNIQYF.